The clone carrying this T cell receptor (beta chain) was counted a few times. The sample belongs to a study of T cell responses to AZD1222 COVID-19 vaccine. Germline CDR1 MNHEY, CDR2 SMNVEV (reference sequence). CDR3 size: 14 residues. V shed 5 bases and J shed 4 bases, with 12 bases lying between them. Profiled with immunoSEQ multiplex PCR; TCRdb holds only in-frame clones, not every one. The sample has 140,000 or so clones; 70% to 90% are singletons. The sample consisted of peripheral blood, taken on day 0 of AZD1222 vaccination. The TCR comes from an adult in good health. The V call is TRBV27, the J call TRBJ2-1; D is possibly TRBD2 (6 bases). CDR3 in amino acids: CASSLAGRYNEQFF. The CDR3 bases are TGTGCCAGCAGTCTGGCGGGACGATACAATGAGCAGTTCTTC.